The 24 T cell receptor beta chains in this list originate from one sample, sequenced in a study of spatial heterogeneity in lung cancer. No antigens are known for them. Overall study findings and caveats: Counts of expanded intratumoral alpha and beta TCRs tracked tumor mutation counts.

Time point described: sample taken at primary tumor resection. TCRdb independently ran MiXCR on the 5' RACE reads; one entry per CDR3 protein. The profile shows some 7,000 distinct CDR3 sequences, about 3.2% of them singletons. The sample in question was lung tumor tissue, obtained at surgery. The receptors shown here come from a male donor with early-stage non-small cell lung cancer.

Ten or more counts support this clonotype. The chain has TRBV6-1 and TRBJ2-1, with a possible D match to TRBD2 (6 bases). In germline, CDR1 is MNHNS, CDR2 SASEGT. The V end was cut by 2 bases, the J end by 3 bases, with 11 bases between. This CDR3 is 15 amino acids long. CDR3 coding DNA: TGTGCCAGCAGTGAACTCGGGGGATTCTACAATGAGCAGTTCTTC. It specifies CASSELGGFYNEQFF.

The V gene is TRBV10-3, the J gene TRBJ2-5, with D possibly matching TRBD2 (7 bases). The CDR3 covers 15 residues. Germline V gene data show CDR1 as ENHRY and CDR2 as SYGVKD. The V and J ends lost 3 bases and 4 bases respectively, with 15 bases between them. CDR3 DNA sequence: TGTGCCATCAGTGAAGGGGGGGCGCGGCGAGAGACCCAGTACTTC. This translates into CAISEGGARRETQYF.

This clonotype occurred many times. The junction and the germline gene differ at one end; a read error may be behind it. The rearrangement uses TRBV7-2 and TRBJ2-1; 8 positions match TRBD2. CDR3 length: 14 amino acids. Per germline, CDR1 SGHTA and CDR2 FQGNSA. CDR3 bases: TGTGCCAGCAGTTTAGCGGGGCCCTACAATGAGCAGTTCTTC. This translates into CASSLAGPYNEQFF.

This clonotype was detected ten times or more. V is TRBV5-1 and J is TRBJ2-3, with D unclear. CDR3 length: 15 residues. Trimming took 6 bases from V and 2 from J, leaving 16 bases between them. Germline V lookup: CDR1 SGHRS, CDR2 YFSETQ. The CDR3 sequence: CASKVSTYDTDTQYF. The CDR3 DNA is TGCGCCAGCAAAGTAAGCACTTATGACACAGATACGCAGTATTTT. The variable domain in full, with the rest retrieved from reference TRBV5-1 and TRBJ2-3, is KAGVTQTPRYLIKTRGQQVTLSCSPISGHRSVSWYQQTPGQGLQFLFEYFSETQRNKGNFPGRFSGRQFSNSRSEMNVSTLELGDSALYLCASKVSTYDTDTQYFGPGTRLTVL.

In its sample, this clonotype ranks as medium-sized. The chain employs TRBV7-8 and TRBJ2-5; 10 bases map to TRBD2. The CDR3 extends over 16 amino acids. Germline loops: CDR1 SGHVS, CDR2 FQNEAQ. V shed 3 bases, J shed 5 bases, and the junction held 9 bases outside the gene matches. CDR3: CASSLSSGREGETQYF. CDR3 bases: TGTGCCAGCAGCTTGTCCAGCGGGAGGGAGGGGGAGACCCAGTACTTC.

This clonotype was observed many times. This sequence joins TRBV30 and TRBJ2-1; a possible D gene is TRBD1 (5 bases). V dropped 2 bases and J dropped 3 bases, with 11 bases sitting between them. Germline-derived CDR1 and CDR2 are GTSNPN and SVGIG (reference sequence). The CDR3 is made up of 14 amino acids. The CDR3 DNA reads TGTGCCTGGAGTAATAGGGGTAGCTACAATGAGCAGTTCTTC. This gives the protein CAWSNRGSYNEQFF.

By its share, this clonotype is medium-sized (0.01 to 0.1%). For the CDR3, the DNA is TGTGCCAGCAGCTTAAATTCAGGGGGCGATCAGCCCCAGCATTTT. Amino acids: CASSLNSGGDQPQHF. V is TRBV7-8 and J is TRBJ1-5, with TRBD1 identical over 8 bases. The CDR3 runs to 15 residues. Germline values: CDR1 SGHVS, CDR2 FQNEAQ. The J segment lost 5 bases and the V segment lost 2 bases, leaving 5 bases of the junction unmatched.

This clonotype was seen repeatedly, ten times or more. J is TRBJ1-1 and V is TRBV6-6, with no clear D. Germline V gene lookup returns CDR1 MNHNY and CDR2 SVGAGI (reference sequence). CDR3 size: 18 residues. Trimming left V 5 bases short and J 0 bases short, with 22 bases between. Here the CDR3 reads CASSPPGLLSGMNTEAFF. Here the CDR3 DNA reads TGTGCCAGCAGTCCCCCGGGCCTATTGTCTGGCATGAACACTGAAGCTTTCTTT.

Only a few counts were recorded for this clonotype. J is TRBJ2-1 and V is TRBV7-6, with a weak D call TRBD2 (5 bases). CDR1 is SGHVS, CDR2 FNYEAQ, per germline. The CDR3 is made up of 17 amino acids. V lost 0 bases and J 0 bases, leaving 12 bases between the germline ends. DNA for the CDR3: TGTGCCAGCAGCTTAGCACCGGACTTGTCCTCCTACAATGAGCAGTTCTTC. Protein product: CASSLAPDLSSYNEQFF.

A remark on this clonotype: Given a much more abundant clone one base away, this may be a read error. The chain uses TRBV4-2 and TRBJ2-2; 11 positions agree with TRBD2. The CDR3 is made up of 17 amino acids. The junction had 8 bases not matched to a gene; V was cut back by 0 bases and J by 8 bases. Per germline, CDR1 LGHNA and CDR2 YNFKEQ. The CDR3 reads CASSQEVAGGPRGELFF. As DNA, the CDR3 is TGTGCCAGCAGCCAAGAGGTAGCGGGAGGGCCCAGGGGGGAGCTGTTTTTT.

Points on this clonotype: Lacking the conserved final phenylalanine or tryptophan, this CDR3 likely reflects a read error. Because the CDR3's place on the DNA is in doubt, the DNA is left out and the CDR3 is given as listed by TCRdb. This sequence joins TRBV7-3 and TRBJ1-1; the D call of TRBD1 is as the table states it, not checked on the DNA. Germline CDR1 reads SGHTA; CDR2 reads FQGTGA. The CDR3 is 13 amino acids long, termini counted. CDR3 protein: CASSGGGNTEACG.

This clonotype was detected a few times. The rearrangement links TRBV12-3 or TRBV12-4 to TRBJ2-3, with TRBD2 identical over 7 bases. The CDR3 runs to 16 residues. Trimming cost V 4 bases and J 7 bases; bases outside gene matches: 14. The DNA of the CDR3 is TGTGCCAGCAGTTCCCCGGGGGGACCCGGGGGAAATACGCAGTATTTT. It is translated as CASSSPGGPGGNTQYF.

This clonotype was seen at least ten times. The J gene is TRBJ1-5, the V gene TRBV6-1; D is uncertain. CDR1 MNHNS and CDR2 SASEGT come from the germline V gene. V gave up 2 bases and J gave up 0 bases, with 8 bases separating them. This CDR3 is 15 amino acids long. CDR3 DNA sequence: TGTGCCAGCAGTGAAACAGATAATAGCAATCAGCCCCAGCATTTT. Residues: CASSETDNSNQPQHF.

This clonotype was seen only a few times. This sequence joins TRBV19 and TRBJ2-3, with TRBD2 matching over 7 bases. Germline V CDR1 and CDR2: LNHDA, SQIVND (reference sequence). There are 16 residues in the CDR3. V gave up 1 base and J gave up 0 bases; unmatched junction bases: 4. The CDR3 loop reads CASSIGLATSTDTQYF. CDR3 DNA sequence: TGTGCCAGTAGTATAGGACTAGCCACTAGCACAGATACGCAGTATTTT.

Ten or more counts support this clonotype. This chain connects TRBV5-1 to TRBJ1-5; 7 bases agree with TRBD1. Germline V CDR1 and CDR2: SGHRS, YFSETQ. V was clipped by 1 base and J by 0 bases; unmatched bases: 4. The CDR3 length is 16 residues. The CDR3 sequence: CASSLLGTDSNQPQHF. The DNA for the CDR3 is TGCGCCAGCAGCTTGCTCGGGACAGATAGCAATCAGCCCCAGCATTTT.

This clonotype was observed many times. The chain couples TRBV7-6 to TRBJ1-3; TRBD1 is a possible D gene (5 bases). The V gene's germline CDR1 is SGHVS and CDR2 FNYEAQ. The CDR3 runs to 18 residues. V was trimmed by 2 bases and J by 0 bases, leaving 17 bases between them. The CDR3 here is CASSLRDGTASSGNTIYF. In nucleotides, the CDR3 is TGTGCCAGCAGCTTAAGAGACGGGACGGCCAGCTCTGGAAACACCATATATTTT.

This clonotype was counted many times. V and J are TRBV30 and TRBJ2-2, with unresolved D. Germline V CDR1 and CDR2: GTSNPN, SVGIG (reference sequence). The CDR3 contains 12 residues. V gave up 0 bases and J gave up 5 bases, with 4 bases separating them. In nucleotides, the CDR3 is TGTGCCTGGAGTGTAATAACCGGGGAGCTGTTTTTT. It yields the protein CAWSVITGELFF.

This clonotype came up many times. This CDR3 reads CASSFQGDEQYF. The DNA for the CDR3 is TGTGCCAGCAGCTTCCAGGGTGACGAGCAGTACTTC. The V gene is TRBV7-9, the J gene TRBJ2-7, with TRBD1 as a possible D gene (5 bases). Looked up from germline, CDR1 is SEHNR and CDR2 is FQNEAQ (reference sequence). V lost 3 bases and J lost 5, with 8 bases in between. The CDR3 length is 12 residues.

This clonotype was seen at least ten times. This chain connects TRBV30 to TRBJ1-1, with a possible D match to TRBD1 (6 bases). The germline CDR1 and CDR2 sequences are GTSNPN and SVGIG (reference sequence). This CDR3 is built from 13 residues. Trimming stripped 3 bases from V and 1 base from J, with 9 bases between. CDR3 DNA sequence: TGTGCCTGGAGCGCGACAGGGAACACTGAAGCTTTCTTT. It codes for CAWSATGNTEAFF.

This clonotype counts as medium-sized. The rearrangement joins TRBV5-6 to TRBJ1-2, with TRBD1 identical over 7 bases. Germline-derived CDR1 and CDR2 are SGHDT and YYEEEE. The CDR3 totals 15 residues. The V segment lost 0 bases and the J segment 8 bases; nucleotides outside the gene matches: 10. The CDR3 region is CASSLVGVEGAGYTF. The DNA for the CDR3 is TGTGCCAGCAGCTTGGTCGGGGTAGAGGGGGCCGGCTACACCTTC. Full variable domain (remainder filled in from reference TRBV5-6 and TRBJ1-2): DAGVTQSPTHLIKTRGQQVTLRCSPKSGHDTVSWYQQALGQGPQFIFQYYEEEERQRGNFPDRFSGHQFPNYSSELNVNALLLGDSALYLCASSLVGVEGAGYTFGSGTRLTVV.

The chain recombines TRBV5-1 with TRBJ1-1; the D is unclear. Germline values: CDR1 SGHRS, CDR2 YFSETQ. The length of the CDR3 is 14 residues. Trimming left V 4 bases short and J 5 bases short, with 15 bases between. The CDR3 region is CASSQSAANTEAFF. The CDR3 coding sequence is TGCGCCAGCAGCCAAAGCGCGGCCAATACTGAAGCTTTCTTT.

With respect to this clonotype: This may come from a read error, since a much larger clone is one base off. The rearrangement uses TRBV20-1 and TRBJ1-6, with D uncertain. The CDR3 runs to 12 residues. Germline V CDR1 and CDR2: DFQATT, SNEGSKA (reference sequence). Trimming cost V 0 bases and J 6 bases, with 3 bases left between them. DNA for the CDR3: TGCAGTGCTAGAGATAGTAATTCACCCCTCCACTTT. Translating gives CSARDSNSPLHF.

This clonotype was counted many times. The chain joins TRBV6-6 to TRBJ2-3; 8 bases are shared with TRBD1. V was clipped by 2 bases and J by 4 bases; unmatched bases: 8. This CDR3 contains 16 residues. Germline V lookup: CDR1 MNHNY, CDR2 SVGAGI (reference sequence). Here the CDR3 reads CASSYLAGGRADTQYF. CDR3 nucleotides: TGTGCCAGCAGTTACCTCGCAGGGGGCAGGGCAGATACGCAGTATTTT.

This clonotype came up many times. V and J are TRBV7-9 and TRBJ2-4, with D possibly matching TRBD1 (5 bases). V lost 4 bases, J lost 3 bases, and 22 bases lay in between. Germline V gene data show CDR1 as SEHNR and CDR2 as FQNEAQ (reference sequence). CDR3 length: 18 residues. The DNA of the CDR3 is TGTGCCAGCAGCTCAGAAAGTAGGGTTGACAGAAACAAAAACATTCAGTACTTC. Its protein is CASSSESRVDRNKNIQYF.